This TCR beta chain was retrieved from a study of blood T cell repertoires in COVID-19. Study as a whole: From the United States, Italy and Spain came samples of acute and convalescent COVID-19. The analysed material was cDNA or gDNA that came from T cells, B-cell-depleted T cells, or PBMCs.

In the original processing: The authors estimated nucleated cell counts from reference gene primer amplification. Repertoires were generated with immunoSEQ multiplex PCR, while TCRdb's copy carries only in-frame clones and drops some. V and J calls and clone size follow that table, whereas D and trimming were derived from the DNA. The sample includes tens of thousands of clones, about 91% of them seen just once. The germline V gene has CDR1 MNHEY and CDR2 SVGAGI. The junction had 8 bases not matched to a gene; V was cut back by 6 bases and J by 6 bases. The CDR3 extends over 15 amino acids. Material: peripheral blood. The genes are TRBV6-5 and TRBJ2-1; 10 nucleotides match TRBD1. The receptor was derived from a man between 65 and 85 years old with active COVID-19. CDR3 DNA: TGTGCCAGCAGATCCCGGGACAGGGGCTTCAATGAGCAGTTCTTC. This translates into CASRSRDRGFNEQFF.